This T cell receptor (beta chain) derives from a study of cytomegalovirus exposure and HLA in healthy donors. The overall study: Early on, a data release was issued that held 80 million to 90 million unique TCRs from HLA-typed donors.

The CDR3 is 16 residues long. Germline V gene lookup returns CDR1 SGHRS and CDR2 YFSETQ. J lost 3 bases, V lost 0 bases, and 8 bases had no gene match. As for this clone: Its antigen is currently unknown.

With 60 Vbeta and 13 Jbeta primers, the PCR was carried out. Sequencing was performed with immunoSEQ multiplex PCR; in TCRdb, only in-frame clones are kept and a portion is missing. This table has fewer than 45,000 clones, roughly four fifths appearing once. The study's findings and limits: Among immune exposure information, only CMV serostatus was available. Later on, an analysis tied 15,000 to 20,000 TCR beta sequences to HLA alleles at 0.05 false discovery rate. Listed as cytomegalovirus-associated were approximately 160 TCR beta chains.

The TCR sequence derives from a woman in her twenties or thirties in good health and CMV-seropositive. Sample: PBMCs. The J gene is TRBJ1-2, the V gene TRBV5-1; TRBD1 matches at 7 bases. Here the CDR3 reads CASSLAGTVLDYGYTF. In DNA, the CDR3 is TGCGCCAGCAGCTTGGCCGGGACAGTTTTGGACTATGGCTACACCTTC.